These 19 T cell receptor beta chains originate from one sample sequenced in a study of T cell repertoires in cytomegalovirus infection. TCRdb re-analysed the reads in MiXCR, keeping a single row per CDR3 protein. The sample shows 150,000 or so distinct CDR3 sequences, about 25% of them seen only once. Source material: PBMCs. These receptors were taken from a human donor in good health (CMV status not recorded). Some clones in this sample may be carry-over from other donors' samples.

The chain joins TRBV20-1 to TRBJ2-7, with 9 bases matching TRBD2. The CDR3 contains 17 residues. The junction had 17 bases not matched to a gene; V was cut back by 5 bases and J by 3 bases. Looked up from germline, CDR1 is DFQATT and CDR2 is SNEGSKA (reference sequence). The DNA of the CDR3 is TGCAGTGCTTTAGGCGACTTTAGCGGGAGAAGTGGCTACGAGCAGTACTTC. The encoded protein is CSALGDFSGRSGYEQYF.

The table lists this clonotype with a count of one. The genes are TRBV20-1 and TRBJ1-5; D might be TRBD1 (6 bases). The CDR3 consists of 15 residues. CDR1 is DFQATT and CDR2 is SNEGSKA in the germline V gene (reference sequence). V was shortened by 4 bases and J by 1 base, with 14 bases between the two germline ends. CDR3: CSAMDSLTSNQPQHF. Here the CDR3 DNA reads TGCAGTGCTATGGACAGCCTGACAAGCAATCAGCCCCAGCATTTT.

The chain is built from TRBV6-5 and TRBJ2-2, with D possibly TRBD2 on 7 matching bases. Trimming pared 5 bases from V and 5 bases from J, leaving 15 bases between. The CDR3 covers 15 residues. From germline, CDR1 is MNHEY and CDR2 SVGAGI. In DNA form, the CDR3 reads TGTGCCAGCAGTCTTGAGGGGGGGGCAACCGGGGAGCTGTTTTTT. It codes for CASSLEGGATGELFF.

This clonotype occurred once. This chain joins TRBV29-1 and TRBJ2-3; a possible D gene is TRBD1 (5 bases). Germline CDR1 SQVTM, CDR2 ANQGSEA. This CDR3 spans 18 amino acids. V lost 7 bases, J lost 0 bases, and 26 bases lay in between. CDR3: CSALDTESTSHSTDTQYF. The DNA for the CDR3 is TGCAGCGCCCTGGACACGGAGTCAACTTCCCATAGCACAGATACGCAGTATTTT.

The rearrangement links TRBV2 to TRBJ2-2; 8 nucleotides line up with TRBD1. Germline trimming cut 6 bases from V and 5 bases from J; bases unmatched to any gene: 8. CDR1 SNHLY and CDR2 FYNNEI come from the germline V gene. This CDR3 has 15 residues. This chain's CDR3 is CASRFGQGGTGELFF. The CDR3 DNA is TGTGCCAGCAGATTCGGACAGGGTGGGACCGGGGAGCTGTTTTTT.

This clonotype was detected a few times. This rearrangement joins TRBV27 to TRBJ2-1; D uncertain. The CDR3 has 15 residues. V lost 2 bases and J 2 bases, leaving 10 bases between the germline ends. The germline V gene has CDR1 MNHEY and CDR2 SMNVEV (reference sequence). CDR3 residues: CASSLDAAAYNEQFF. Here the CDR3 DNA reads TGTGCCAGCAGTTTAGACGCGGCAGCCTACAATGAGCAGTTCTTC.

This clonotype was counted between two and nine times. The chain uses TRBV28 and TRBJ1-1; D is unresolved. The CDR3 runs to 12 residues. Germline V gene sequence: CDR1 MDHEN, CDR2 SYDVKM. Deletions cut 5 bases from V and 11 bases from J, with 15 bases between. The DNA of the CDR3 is TGTGCCAGCAGTCCAGGAGGAGTTGGGGCTTTCTTT. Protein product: CASSPGGVGAFF.

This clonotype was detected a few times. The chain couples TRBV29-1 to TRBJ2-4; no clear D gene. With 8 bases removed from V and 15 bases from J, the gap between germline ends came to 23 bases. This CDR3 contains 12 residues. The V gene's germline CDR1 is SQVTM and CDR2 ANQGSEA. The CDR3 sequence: CSPDSGTERVYF. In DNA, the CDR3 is TGCAGCCCAGATAGTGGAACAGAAAGGGTGTACTTC.

CDR3 sequence (DNA): TGTGCCAGCAGTGAGACGCCCCAGCATTTT. This gives the protein CASSETPQHF. The rearrangement uses TRBV6-1 and TRBJ1-5; D remains ambiguous. CDR1 is MNHNS, CDR2 SASEGT, per germline. CDR3 length equals 10 residues. V dropped 3 bases and J dropped 9 bases, with 3 bases sitting between them.

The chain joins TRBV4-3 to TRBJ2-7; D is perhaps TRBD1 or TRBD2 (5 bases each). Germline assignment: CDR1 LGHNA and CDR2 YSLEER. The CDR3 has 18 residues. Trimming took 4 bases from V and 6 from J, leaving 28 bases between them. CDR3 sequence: CASSPGPPPSPGRAEQYF. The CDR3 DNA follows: TGCGCCAGCAGCCCGGGGCCCCCACCAAGCCCCGGCCGGGCCGAGCAGTACTTC.

The CDR3 bases are TGCAGTGCTAGAGGACAGGGGAACAATGAGCAGTTCTTC. Translation gives CSARGQGNNEQFF. This chain joins TRBV20-1 and TRBJ2-1; 8 nucleotides match TRBD1. V was pared by 1 base and J by 5 bases, with 1 base of the junction left unmatched. This CDR3 has 13 amino acids. Looked up from germline, CDR1 is DFQATT and CDR2 is SNEGSKA (reference sequence).

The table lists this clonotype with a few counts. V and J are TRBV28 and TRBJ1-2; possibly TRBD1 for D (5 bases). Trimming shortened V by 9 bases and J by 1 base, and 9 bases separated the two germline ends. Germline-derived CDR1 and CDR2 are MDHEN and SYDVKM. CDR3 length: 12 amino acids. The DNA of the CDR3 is TGTGCCAGTACCGACAGTAACTATGGCTACACCTTC. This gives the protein CASTDSNYGYTF.

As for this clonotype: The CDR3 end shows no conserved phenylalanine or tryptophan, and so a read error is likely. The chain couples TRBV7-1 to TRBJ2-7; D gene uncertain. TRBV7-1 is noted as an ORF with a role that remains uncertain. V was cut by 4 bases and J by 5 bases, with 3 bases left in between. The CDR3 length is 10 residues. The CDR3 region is CASSYHEQYL. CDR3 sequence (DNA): TGTGCCAGCAGCTACCACGAGCAGTACTTA.

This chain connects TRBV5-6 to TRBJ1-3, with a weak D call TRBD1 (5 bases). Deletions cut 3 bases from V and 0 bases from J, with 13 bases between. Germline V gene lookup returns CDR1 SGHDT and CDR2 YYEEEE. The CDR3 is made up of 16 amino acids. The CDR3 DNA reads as TGTGCCAGCAGCTATGGGACCGCCGGCTCTGGAAACACCATATATTTT. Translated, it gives CASSYGTAGSGNTIYF.

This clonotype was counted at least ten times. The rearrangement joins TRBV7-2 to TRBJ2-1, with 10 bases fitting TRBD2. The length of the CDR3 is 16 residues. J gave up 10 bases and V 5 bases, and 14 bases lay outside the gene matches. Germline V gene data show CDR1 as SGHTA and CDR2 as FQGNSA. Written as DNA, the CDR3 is TGTGCCAGCAGCCCGAACCTAGCGGGAGTATCTAAGGAGCAGTTCTTC. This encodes CASSPNLAGVSKEQFF.

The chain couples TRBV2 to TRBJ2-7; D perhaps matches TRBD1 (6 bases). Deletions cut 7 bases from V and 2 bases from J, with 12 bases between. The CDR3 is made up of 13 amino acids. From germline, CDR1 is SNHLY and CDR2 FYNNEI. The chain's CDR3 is CASTERTAYEQYF. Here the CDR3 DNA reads TGTGCCAGCACCGAAAGGACAGCCTACGAGCAGTACTTC. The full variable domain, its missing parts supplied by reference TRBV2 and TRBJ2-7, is EPEVTQTPSHQVTQMGQEVILRCVPISNHLYFYWYRQILGQKVEFLVSFYNNEISEKSEIFDDQFSVERPDGSNFTLKIRSTKLEDSAMYFCASTERTAYEQYFGPGTRLTVT.

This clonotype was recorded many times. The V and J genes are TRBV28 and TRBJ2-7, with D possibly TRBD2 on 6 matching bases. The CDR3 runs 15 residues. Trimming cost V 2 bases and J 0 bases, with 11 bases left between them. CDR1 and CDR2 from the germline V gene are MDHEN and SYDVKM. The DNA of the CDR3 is TGTGCCAGCAGTTTAACGGGACTTCGCTCCTACGAGCAGTACTTC. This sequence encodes CASSLTGLRSYEQYF.

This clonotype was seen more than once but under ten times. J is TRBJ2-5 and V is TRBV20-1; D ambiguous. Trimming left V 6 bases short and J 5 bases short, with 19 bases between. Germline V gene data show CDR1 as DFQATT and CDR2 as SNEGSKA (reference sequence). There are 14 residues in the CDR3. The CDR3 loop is CSAKSDTALETQYF. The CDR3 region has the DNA TGCAGTGCCAAGTCTGACACGGCCTTGGAGACCCAGTACTTC.

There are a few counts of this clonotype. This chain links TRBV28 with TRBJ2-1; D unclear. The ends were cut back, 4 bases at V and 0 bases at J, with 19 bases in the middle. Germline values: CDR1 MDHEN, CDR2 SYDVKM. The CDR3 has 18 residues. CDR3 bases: TGTGCCAGCAGTTCAAGAGATCTCGTCTTGAACTCCTACAATGAGCAGTTCTTC. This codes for CASSSRDLVLNSYNEQFF.